The T cell receptor beta chain under discussion was sequenced for a study of cytomegalovirus exposure and HLA in healthy donors. General observations from the study: In a later analysis, at a false discovery rate of 0.05, 16,951 TCR beta sequences were associated with HLA alleles.

The CDR3 totals 14 residues. Germline V lookup: CDR1 SGHAT, CDR2 FQNNGV. Trimming left V 1 base short and J 7 bases short, with 13 bases between. It was with 60 Vbeta and 13 Jbeta primers that the PCR ran. The table came from immunoSEQ multiplex PCR; TCRdb's copy has only in-frame clones and leaves some out. Here the sample spans tens of thousands of clones, more than 60% being singletons. As regards this clone: The antigen is undetermined.

This TCR was recovered from a woman aged 40-49 years in good health and CMV-seropositive. This rearrangement joins TRBV11-2 to TRBJ1-2; D is ambiguous. Sequencing used PBMCs. This CDR3 reads CASSLAAATGGYTF. For the CDR3, the DNA is TGTGCCAGCAGCTTAGCCGCAGCGACGGGTGGCTACACCTTC.